A single sample gave rise to the 15 T cell receptor beta chains below, sequenced in a study of cytotoxic CD8 clonotypes in ibrutinib-treated CLL (dated by TCRdb to the early 2020s). Interpreted using the paper, the time point label stands for: roughly 2 years on ibrutinib. Libraries came from the immunoSEQ multiplex PCR assay. Entries here come from immuneACCESS through TCRdb and include only in-frame sequences with V and J called. Some clones fail to appear in such tables; in the studies checked, an unresolved V gene covers under half of the shortfall, and the cause of the remainder is unknown. Counted in this sample were roughly 250,000 clones; about three quarters of them appeared once. Just over 15% of the sample lies in the top ten. The sample here was PBMCs, taken after 24 months of ibrutinib treatment. The source is a human donor with chronic lymphocytic leukemia.

The genes are TRBV2 and TRBJ1-2; D ambiguous. V was cut by 6 bases and J by 5 bases, with 10 bases left in between. Germline V gene sequence: CDR1 SNHLY, CDR2 FYNNEI. This CDR3 has 12 residues. DNA of the CDR3: TGTGCCAGCAGATTGGCCGGATATGGCTACACCTTC. Protein: CASRLAGYGYTF.

V usage is TRBV27 and J usage is TRBJ1-5; TRBD1 is a possible D gene (5 bases). CDR3 size: 16 residues. CDR1 and CDR2 from the germline V gene are MNHEY and SMNVEV (reference sequence). The V end lost 3 bases, the J end lost 0 bases, and 12 bases lay between the germline ends. The CDR3, as DNA: TGTGCCAGCAGTTTTGGGGGGGGGTATAGCAATCAGCCCCAGCATTTT. This gives the protein CASSFGGGYSNQPQHF.

The chain uses TRBV10-3 and TRBJ2-1; 7 bases agree with TRBD2. This CDR3 is built from 14 residues. Germline V lookup: CDR1 ENHRY, CDR2 SYGVKD. Germline trimming cut 4 bases from V and 5 bases from J; bases unmatched to any gene: 5. CDR3 region: CAISGNSGHNEQFF. The DNA of the CDR3 is TGTGCCATCAGTGGGAATAGCGGGCACAATGAGCAGTTCTTC.

The rearrangement uses TRBV6-1 and TRBJ1-2, with D perhaps TRBD1 (6 bases). This CDR3 region has 15 residues. The germline V gene encodes CDR1 MNHNS and CDR2 SASEGT. Trimming shortened V by 3 bases and J by 6 bases, and 17 bases separated the two germline ends. CDR3 coding DNA: TGTGCCAGCAGTGAGGGGTGGGACAAGACCCATGGCTACACCTTC. It is translated as CASSEGWDKTHGYTF.

A few counts support this clone. This rearrangement joins TRBV28 to TRBJ1-4, with unresolved D. The V gene's germline CDR1 is MDHEN and CDR2 SYDVKM. The CDR3 runs to 16 residues. The V end was cut by 6 bases, the J end by 1 base, with 15 bases between. The CDR3 protein is CASREGSGITNEKLFF. CDR3 sequence (DNA): TGTGCCAGCAGGGAAGGATCCGGGATAACTAATGAAAAACTGTTTTTT.

The rearrangement joins TRBV5-1 to TRBJ2-1, with 11 bases lining up with TRBD2. After removal of 4 bases from V and 0 bases from J, the junction contained 6 bases not matched to a gene. Per the germline V gene, CDR1 is SGHRS and CDR2 is YFSETQ. CDR3 length equals 17 residues. Here the CDR3 reads CASSPSGRPSSYNEQFF. As DNA, the CDR3 is TGCGCCAGCAGCCCTAGCGGGAGGCCAAGCTCCTACAATGAGCAGTTCTTC.

This clone is medium-sized by share. The gene calls are TRBV7-9 and TRBJ2-1; D unclear. The V end was cut by 5 bases, the J end by 5 bases, with 16 bases between. Germline V gene data show CDR1 as SEHNR and CDR2 as FQNEAQ (reference sequence). The CDR3 has 15 residues. CDR3 region: CASSNLFYGDNEQFF. CDR3 in DNA: TGTGCCAGCAGCAATCTATTCTACGGTGACAATGAGCAGTTCTTC.

The V call is TRBV7-2, the J call TRBJ1-6; TRBD1 aligns across 9 bases. Germline lookup yields CDR1 SGHTA and CDR2 FQGNSA. V trimming: 5 bases; J trimming: 5 bases; junction bases outside the gene matches: 7. The CDR3 totals 16 residues. The CDR3 DNA sequence: TGTGCCAGCAGCATAAGACAGGGGGGGAATAATTCACCCCTCCACTTT. This encodes CASSIRQGGNNSPLHF. Filled out from reference TRBV7-2 and TRBJ1-6, the complete variable domain reads GAGVSQSPSNKVTEKGKDVELRCDPISGHTALYWYRQSLGQGLEFLIYFQGNSAPDKSGLPSDRFSAERTGGSVSTLTIQRTQQEDSAVYLCASSIRQGGNNSPLHFGNGTRLTVT.

The chain uses TRBV2 and TRBJ2-5; 8 nucleotides match TRBD1. Germline V gives CDR1 SNHLY, CDR2 FYNNEI. V trimming: 9 bases; J trimming: 7 bases; junction bases outside the gene matches: 13. The CDR3 sequence is 14 residues long. CDR3 amino acids: CAREQGAHRGTQYF. CDR3 in DNA: TGTGCCAGGGAGCAGGGGGCCCACAGAGGGACCCAGTACTTC.

The J gene is TRBJ2-3, the V gene TRBV19, with TRBD1 matching 8 bases. The CDR3 runs to 14 residues. Germline V gene data show CDR1 as LNHDA and CDR2 as SQIVND (reference sequence). Germline trimming cut 4 bases from V and 4 bases from J; bases unmatched to any gene: 4. The CDR3 sequence: CASSNGQGADTQYF. The CDR3 nucleotides read TGTGCCAGTAGTAACGGACAGGGCGCAGATACGCAGTATTTT.

The sample holds a few counts of this clone. This chain connects TRBV25-1 to TRBJ2-2; no firm D call. The V gene's germline CDR1 is MGHDK and CDR2 SYGVNS. The CDR3 loop spans 13 amino acids. Trimming took 3 bases from V and 1 from J, leaving 3 bases between them. CDR3 nucleotides: TGTGCCAGCAGTGAGCGGAACACCGGGGAGCTGTTTTTT. It is translated as CASSERNTGELFF.

There are a few counts of this clone. The CDR3 nucleotides read TGTGCCAGCAGCGTAGTTTCAGGGGCGGCCGGGGAGCTGTTTTTT. This gives the protein CASSVVSGAAGELFF. V usage is TRBV9 and J usage is TRBJ2-2; a possible D gene is TRBD1 (6 bases). The CDR3 runs to 15 residues. The germline gives CDR1 SGDLS, CDR2 YYNGEE. V lost 0 bases, J lost 6 bases, and 12 bases lay in between.

This sequence joins TRBV11-2 and TRBJ2-7; 7 bases map to TRBD1. With 3 bases clipped from V and 5 bases from J, the junction kept 7 bases outside the gene matches. The CDR3 is made up of 14 amino acids. Per the germline V gene, CDR1 is SGHAT and CDR2 is FQNNGV. CDR3 region: CASSLDNRGNEQYF. In DNA form, the CDR3 reads TGTGCCAGCAGCTTGGATAACAGGGGTAACGAGCAGTACTTC.

The chain uses TRBV6-4 and TRBJ2-2; D remains unclear. CDR3 length: 13 residues. The V end was cut by 5 bases, the J end by 1 base, with 5 bases between. Germline loops: CDR1 MRHNA, CDR2 SNTAGT. The CDR3 sequence is CASSFGNTGELFF. CDR3 sequence (DNA): TGTGCCAGCAGTTTTGGGAACACCGGGGAGCTGTTTTTT.

The rearrangement joins TRBV19 to TRBJ2-2; D not certain. Trimming pared 0 bases from V and 3 bases from J, leaving 8 bases between. This CDR3 comprises 15 residues. The germline gives CDR1 LNHDA, CDR2 SQIVND (reference sequence). CDR3 coding DNA: TGTGCCAGTAGTATAGATCATGGGTACACCGGGGAGCTGTTTTTT. It is translated as CASSIDHGYTGELFF.